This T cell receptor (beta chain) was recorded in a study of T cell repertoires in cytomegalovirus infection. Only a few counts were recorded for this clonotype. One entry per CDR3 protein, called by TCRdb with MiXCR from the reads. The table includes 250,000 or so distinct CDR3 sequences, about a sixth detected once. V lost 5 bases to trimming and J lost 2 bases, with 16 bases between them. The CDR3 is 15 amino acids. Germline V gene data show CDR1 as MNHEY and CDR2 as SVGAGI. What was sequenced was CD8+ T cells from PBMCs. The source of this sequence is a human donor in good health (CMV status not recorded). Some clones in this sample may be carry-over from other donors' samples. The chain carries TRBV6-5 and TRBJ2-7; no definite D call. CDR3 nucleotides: TGTGCCAGCAGTACTAACCCAGTCGGCACCTACGAGCAGTACTTC. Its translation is CASSTNPVGTYEQYF.